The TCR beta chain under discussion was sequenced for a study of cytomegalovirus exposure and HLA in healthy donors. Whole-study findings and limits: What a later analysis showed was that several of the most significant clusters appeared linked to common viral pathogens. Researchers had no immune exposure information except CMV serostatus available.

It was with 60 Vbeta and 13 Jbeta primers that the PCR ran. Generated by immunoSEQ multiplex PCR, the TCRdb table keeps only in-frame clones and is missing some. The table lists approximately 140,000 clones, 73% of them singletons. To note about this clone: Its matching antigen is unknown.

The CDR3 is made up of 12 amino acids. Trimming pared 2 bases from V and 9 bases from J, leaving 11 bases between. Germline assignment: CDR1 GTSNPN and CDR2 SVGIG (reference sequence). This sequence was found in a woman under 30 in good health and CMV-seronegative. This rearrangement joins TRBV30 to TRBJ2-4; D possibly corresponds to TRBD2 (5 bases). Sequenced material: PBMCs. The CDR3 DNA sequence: TGTGCCTGGAGTCCGGCTAGCTCCATTCAGTACTTC. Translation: CAWSPASSIQYF.